Listed here are 22 T cell receptor beta chains from one sample, sequenced in a study of T cells after yellow fever vaccination. In TCRdb, the 5' RACE reads were re-called with MiXCR into one record per CDR3 protein. The top ten clones hold 3.2% of a sample with some 240,000 distinct CDR3 sequences, approximately 3.3% of them seen once. The sequences come from CD4+ T cells sorted from PBMCs, collected 10 days after the yellow fever booster vaccination. The receptors here all came from a man between 18 and 29 years old who received the YFV17D yellow fever vaccine.

In its sample, this clonotype was seen a few times. The chain couples TRBV18 to TRBJ2-7, with a weak D call TRBD2 (6 bases). V gave up 2 bases and J gave up 6 bases, with 14 bases separating them. Germline assignment: CDR1 KGHSH and CDR2 LQKENI. This CDR3 is built from 14 residues. The CDR3 spells CASSPSEGGSEQYV. CDR3 nucleotides: TGTGCCAGCTCACCATCGGAGGGCGGTAGCGAGCAGTACGTC.

The V gene is TRBV6-2 or TRBV6-3, the J gene TRBJ1-2, with TRBD1 matching 9 bases. Germline trimming cut 5 bases from V and 5 bases from J; bases unmatched to any gene: 6. Germline assignment: CDR1 MNHEY and CDR2 SVGEGT. CDR3 length: 14 amino acids. The CDR3 sequence: CASSHEGQGYGYTF. The CDR3 nucleotides are TGTGCCAGCAGTCATGAAGGACAGGGGTATGGCTACACCTTC.

This clonotype showed up many times. The chain uses TRBV7-2 and TRBJ2-7; tentatively, D is TRBD1 or TRBD2 (5 bases each). V was clipped by 5 bases and J by 2 bases, with 13 bases between them. In germline, CDR1 is SGHTA, CDR2 FQGNSA. The CDR3 spans 14 residues. CDR3 nucleotides: TGTGCCAGCAGCCTAGGGATGGGGGCCTACGAGCAGTACGTC. Protein sequence: CASSLGMGAYEQYV.

This clonotype was detected only a few times. This chain connects TRBV12-3 or TRBV12-4 to TRBJ1-2; tentatively, D is TRBD1 (5 bases). V lost 6 bases and J lost 8, with 16 bases in between. The CDR3 loop spans 13 amino acids. The CDR3 bases are TGTGCCAGCAGCTGGGACGTTGGATGGGGCTACACCTTC. This gives the protein CASSWDVGWGYTF.

This clonotype was picked up many times. V and J are TRBV27 and TRBJ1-1; a weak D match, TRBD1 (6 bases). The CDR3 length is 15 residues. Trimming took off 1 base at V and 1 base at J, with 10 bases between the two ends. Germline lookup yields CDR1 MNHEY and CDR2 SMNVEV (reference sequence). CDR3 in amino acids: CASSLYSGANTEAFF. In DNA form, the CDR3 reads TGTGCCAGCAGTTTATACTCAGGGGCGAACACTGAAGCTTTCTTT.

There are many counts of this clonotype. The chain couples TRBV6-6 to TRBJ2-7; a possible D gene is TRBD2 (6 bases). The CDR3 is made up of 14 amino acids. V gave up 8 bases and J gave up 0 bases, with 14 bases separating them. Germline CDR1 and CDR2: MNHNY and SVGAGI (reference sequence). Here the CDR3 DNA reads TGTGCCAGCCGAATCGGCGGGGACTCCTACGAGCAGTACGTC. Protein product: CASRIGGDSYEQYV.

This clonotype was recorded many times. V gene TRBV9 combines with J gene TRBJ2-3; 11 bases are a match to TRBD2. The CDR3 is 17 residues long. With 3 bases clipped from V and 4 bases from J, the junction kept 10 bases outside the gene matches. Germline V gene data show CDR1 as SGDLS and CDR2 as YYNGEE. In DNA, the CDR3 is TGTGCCAGCAGCGGTAGCGGGGGGGCCGGAGTCGCAGATACGCAGTATTTT. Protein sequence: CASSGSGGAGVADTQYF.

In its sample, this clonotype was seen many times. J is TRBJ1-4 and V is TRBV5-1; tentative D call: TRBD1 (6 bases). V lost 2 bases and J 4 bases, leaving 18 bases between the germline ends. Looked up from germline, CDR1 is SGHRS and CDR2 is YFSETQ. The CDR3 is 17 residues long. CDR3 region: CASSFGERQVLNEKLFF. The DNA of the CDR3 is TGCGCCAGCAGCTTCGGAGAACGACAGGTCCTTAATGAAAAACTGTTTTTT.

The chain combines TRBV20-1 with TRBJ1-2; D is undetermined. This CDR3 comprises 12 residues. The V end lost 8 bases, the J end lost 4 bases, and 14 bases lay between the germline ends. Germline-derived CDR1 and CDR2 are DFQATT and SNEGSKA (reference sequence). The CDR3 loop is CSPRDSIYGYTF. The CDR3, as DNA: TGCAGTCCGAGGGATTCCATCTATGGCTACACCTTC.

This clonotype was recorded a few times. The gene calls are TRBV20-1 and TRBJ2-6; the D gene is possibly TRBD2 (5 bases). V was cut by 5 bases and J by 1 base, with 9 bases left in between. CDR1 is DFQATT and CDR2 is SNEGSKA in the germline V gene (reference sequence). This CDR3 has 14 amino acids. The CDR3 sequence is CSAPTRSGANVLTF. The CDR3 DNA sequence: TGCAGTGCTCCTACTAGGTCTGGGGCCAACGTCCTGACTTTC.

This clonotype was seen ten or more times. The chain joins TRBV20-1 to TRBJ1-5; tentative D call: TRBD1 (6 bases). V lost 5 bases, J lost 7 bases, and 15 bases lay in between. CDR1 and CDR2 (germline): DFQATT, SNEGSKA (reference sequence). This CDR3 is built from 13 residues. The CDR3 here is CSASQGPGQPQHF. The CDR3 region has the DNA TGCAGTGCTTCACAGGGTCCGGGCCAGCCCCAGCATTTT.

This clonotype was recorded many times. The chain employs TRBV5-1 and TRBJ2-2; D is possibly TRBD1 or TRBD2 (5 bases each). The CDR3 is 14 amino acids. Germline V gives CDR1 SGHRS, CDR2 YFSETQ. V lost 4 bases and J 3 bases, leaving 10 bases between the germline ends. The CDR3 coding sequence is TGCGCCAGCAGCCCTCAGGGAGACACCGGGGAGCTGTTTTTT. This translates into CASSPQGDTGELFF.

This clonotype has a handful of counts. The CDR3 nucleotides read TGTGCCAGCAGCTTAGTGGCCGGGGGCTATGGCTACACCTTC. Translating gives CASSLVAGGYGYTF. This chain joins TRBV7-2 and TRBJ1-2; possible D gene TRBD1, 5 bases. The germline gives CDR1 SGHTA, CDR2 FQGNSA. Trimming removed 1 base at V and 4 bases at J, with 10 bases between. The CDR3 sequence is 14 residues long.

This clonotype was recorded many times. The gene calls are TRBV7-9 and TRBJ1-1; D is uncertain. The CDR3 is 19 amino acids. V dropped 2 bases and J dropped 2 bases, with 24 bases sitting between them. CDR1 is SEHNR and CDR2 is FQNEAQ in the germline V gene (reference sequence). This CDR3 is CASSLSKSRSRLVNTEAFF. DNA of the CDR3: TGTGCCAGCAGCTTATCTAAATCCCGATCCCGACTCGTTAACACTGAAGCTTTCTTT.

V usage is TRBV7-2 and J usage is TRBJ1-3; D is unresolved. The CDR3 consists of 15 residues. Trimming removed 5 bases from V and 0 bases from J, with 11 bases in between. Germline loops: CDR1 SGHTA, CDR2 FQGNSA. The CDR3 region has the DNA TGTGCCAGCAGCCGGACCGGGGACTCTGGAAACACCATATATTTT. Translation gives CASSRTGDSGNTIYF.

This clonotype was counted ten times or more. The genes are TRBV4-2 and TRBJ2-3, with D possibly being TRBD1 or TRBD2 (5 bases each). There are 16 residues in the CDR3. Between the trimmed V and J ends, which lost 2 bases and 0 bases, there was a span of 12 bases. Per germline, CDR1 LGHNA and CDR2 YNFKEQ. The CDR3 sequence: CASSQIRGASTDTQYF. The CDR3 DNA sequence: TGTGCCAGCAGCCAAATTAGGGGAGCCAGCACAGATACGCAGTATTTT.

In its sample, this clonotype was seen many times. The chain joins TRBV7-9 to TRBJ1-4, with 7 bases aligning to TRBD1. The CDR3 extends over 14 amino acids. Germline CDR1 reads SEHNR; CDR2 reads FQNEAQ (reference sequence). V dropped 4 bases and J dropped 11; count of bases not matched to a gene: 10. DNA for the CDR3: TGTGCCAGCAGCTGGCAACAGACAGGGAAGAAACTGTTTTTT. Encoded protein: CASSWQQTGKKLFF.

The chain recombines TRBV19 with TRBJ1-2; the match to TRBD1 covers 7 bases. The germline V gene encodes CDR1 LNHDA and CDR2 SQIVND (reference sequence). V dropped 5 bases and J dropped 5; count of bases not matched to a gene: 8. The CDR3 is 14 residues long. CDR3 residues: CASSETGARYGYTF. In nucleotides, the CDR3 is TGTGCCAGTAGTGAAACAGGGGCGCGGTATGGCTACACCTTC.

This clonotype was seen a handful of times. The rearrangement uses TRBV18 and TRBJ2-1, with D tentatively TRBD2 (6 bases). V was shortened by 3 bases and J by 8 bases, with 17 bases between the two germline ends. The germline gives CDR1 KGHSH, CDR2 LQKENI. This CDR3 contains 15 residues. CDR3 DNA sequence: TGTGCCAGCTCACCGGGACTGATTAATTCCTATGAGCAGTTCTTC. Encoded protein: CASSPGLINSYEQFF.

This clonotype was seen repeatedly, ten times or more. V and J are TRBV6-5 and TRBJ1-2; 7 bases line up with TRBD1. CDR3 length: 13 amino acids. Unmatched junction bases numbered 3, after V lost 6 bases and J lost 2 bases. Germline CDR1 and CDR2: MNHEY and SVGAGI. CDR3 DNA sequence: TGTGCCAGCAGCAGGGGGGCGAACTATGGCTACACCTTC. Translation: CASSRGANYGYTF.

This clonotype appeared a few times. The genes are TRBV27 and TRBJ2-3, with D perhaps being TRBD1 or TRBD2 (5 bases each). The V gene lost 3 bases and the J gene lost 3 bases, with 13 bases spanning the gap. This CDR3 spans 15 amino acids. CDR1 is MNHEY, CDR2 SMNVEV, per germline (reference sequence). In nucleotides, the CDR3 is TGTGCCAGCAGTTTTCGGGGCAGGATGACAGATACGCAGTATTTT. Its protein product is CASSFRGRMTDTQYF.

This clonotype was seen many times. The gene calls are TRBV6-2 or TRBV6-3 and TRBJ1-5, with D maybe TRBD1 (6 bases). V lost 5 bases and J lost 4, with 12 bases in between. Germline CDR1 and CDR2: MNHEY and SVGEGT. The CDR3 is 14 amino acids. The CDR3 region is CASSHLDRNQPQHF. CDR3 nucleotides: TGTGCCAGCAGTCACTTGGACAGAAATCAGCCCCAGCATTTT.